This paragraph reports one T cell receptor (beta chain). Per germline, CDR1 LNHDA and CDR2 SQIVND (reference sequence). The CDR3 has 13 residues. The V segment lost 6 bases and the J segment 5 bases; nucleotides outside the gene matches: 1. The data derive from a study of blood T cell repertoires in COVID-19. Turning to the study itself: PBMCs, B-cell-depleted T cells, or T cells were the source of the cDNA or gDNA that made up the material.

Assay used: immunoSEQ multiplex PCR; TCRdb lists only in-frame clones, some missing. This table holds more than 150,000 clones, approximately 84% found once. The chain has TRBV19 and TRBJ1-6; 7 bases are a match to TRBD1. Material: peripheral blood. The receptor's source is a human donor in a cohort sampled during active COVID-19. CDR3 coding DNA: TGTGCCAGTAGAACAGGGGATAATTCACCCCTCCACTTT. As protein: CASRTGDNSPLHF.